This T cell receptor (beta chain) was retrieved from a study of blood T cell repertoires in COVID-19. Overall study: Researchers got acute and convalescent COVID-19 samples from the United States, Italy and Spain. The cDNA or gDNA used as material had been derived from T cells, B-cell-depleted T cells, or PBMCs.

Germline lookup yields CDR1 SGHTA and CDR2 FQGNSA. Trimming took 5 bases from V and 2 from J; bases not matched to a gene: 8. The CDR3 totals 16 residues. Authors' analysis steps: Nucleated cell counts were estimated from reference gene primer amplification. Assay used: immunoSEQ multiplex PCR; TCRdb lists only in-frame clones, some missing. That table gives V, J and clone size, and the DNA gave D and trimming. The repertoire holds around 230,000 clones, with roughly four fifths as singletons. This TCR was recovered from a man aged 35 to 55 who had recovered from COVID-19. Material: PBMCs or T cells enriched from blood (not recorded which). The J gene is TRBJ2-1, the V gene TRBV7-2; 8 bases fit TRBD2. The CDR3, as DNA: TGTGCCAGCAGCATATCGGGGGGGCGAACCTACAATGAGCAGTTCTTC. Translating it yields CASSISGGRTYNEQFF.